This TCR beta chain was obtained from a study of blood T cell repertoires in COVID-19. Across the study: Collection of acute and convalescent COVID-19 samples took place in the United States, Italy and Spain. The analysed material was cDNA or gDNA that came from T cells, B-cell-depleted T cells, or PBMCs.

Original methodology: Amplification from reference gene primers served as the basis for estimated nucleated cell counts. This table comes from immunoSEQ multiplex PCR, and its TCRdb copy is limited to in-frame clones, with some not included. D and trimming were read from the DNA, whereas the V and J calls and clone size are those reported in that table. The sample includes 75,000 to 80,000 clones, more than 80% of them seen just once. This CDR3 has 15 residues. V shed 7 bases and J shed 0 bases, with 16 bases lying between them. Germline V lookup: CDR1 GTSNPN, CDR2 SVGIG (reference sequence). Sequencing was carried out using peripheral blood. This receptor was obtained from a woman aged 55-70 years with acute or convalescent COVID-19. The chain uses TRBV30 and TRBJ1-3; D is unresolved. The chain's CDR3 is CAYTHGKYSGNTIYF. The DNA for the CDR3 is TGTGCCTATACTCACGGGAAATACTCTGGAAACACCATATATTTT.